Below, 15 T cell receptor beta chains from the same sample are listed, as sequenced in a study of shared clonotypes between healthy human individuals. The protocol was immunoSEQ multiplex PCR, while the TCRdb copy is restricted to in-frame clones and leaves out a portion. This sample has about 2.5 million clones; 92% occur once, and the top ten carry about 0.36%. The sample comprised naive CD4+ T cells from PBMCs. Specified subset: CD45RA+ positively selected. The origin of the receptors is a man aged 18 to 29 in good health. Some clones in this sample may be carry-over from other donors' samples.

V and J are TRBV6-1 and TRBJ2-7; 7 positions agree with TRBD1. Germline V gives CDR1 MNHNS, CDR2 SASEGT. CDR3 length: 15 amino acids. The V and J ends lost 1 base and 4 bases, in that order; junction bases with no gene match: 7. The chain's CDR3 is CASSEGDSRTYEQYF. In DNA form, the CDR3 reads TGTGCCAGCAGTGAAGGGGACAGCCGTACTTACGAGCAGTACTTC.

The chain joins TRBV9 to TRBJ2-6; D uncertain. Germline assignment: CDR1 SGDLS and CDR2 YYNGEE. The CDR3 length is 15 residues. The V end was cut by 4 bases, the J end by 0 bases, with 8 bases between. CDR3 DNA: TGTGCCAGCAGCCCCAGGTCCTCTGGGGCCAACGTCCTGACTTTC. Amino acids: CASSPRSSGANVLTF.

The chain recombines TRBV7-9 with TRBJ2-1, with a tentative D call TRBD2 (6 bases). The V end lost 0 bases, the J end lost 4 bases, and 10 bases lay between the germline ends. CDR3 length: 15 amino acids. Germline loops: CDR1 SEHNR, CDR2 FQNEAQ (reference sequence). As DNA, the CDR3 is TGTGCCAGCAGCTTAGCGGCGGAGGGTTACAATGAGCAGTTCTTC. It codes for CASSLAAEGYNEQFF.

The rearrangement joins TRBV29-1 to TRBJ2-3; D is unclear. The germline gives CDR1 SQVTM, CDR2 ANQGSEA. This CDR3 region has 11 residues. V lost 5 bases, J lost 9 bases, and 12 bases lay in between. DNA for the CDR3: TGCAGCGTTCCTACCCCCGGGACGCAGTATTTT. Translating gives CSVPTPGTQYF.

The rearrangement links TRBV11-2 to TRBJ2-2, with 7 bases fitting TRBD2. The CDR3 extends over 16 amino acids. Germline CDR1 and CDR2: SGHAT and FQNNGV. Trimming took 3 bases from V and 1 from J; bases not matched to a gene: 5. The CDR3 DNA reads TGTGCCAGCAGCTTTACTAGCGCACAGAACACCGGGGAGCTGTTTTTT. Amino acids: CASSFTSAQNTGELFF.

V is TRBV7-3 and J is TRBJ2-7; a weak D match, TRBD1 (6 bases). V dropped 1 base and J dropped 6 bases, with 7 bases sitting between them. The CDR3 runs 12 residues. The germline gives CDR1 SGHTA, CDR2 FQGTGA. In DNA form, the CDR3 reads TGTGCCAGCAGCTTAAGGGGGCGCGAGCAGTACTTC. This codes for CASSLRGREQYF.

The gene calls are TRBV7-8 and TRBJ2-7; perhaps TRBD2 as D (6 bases). Trimming stripped 1 base from V and 3 bases from J, with 22 bases between. This CDR3 has 18 residues. Germline V gene sequence: CDR1 SGHVS, CDR2 FQNEAQ. The CDR3 sequence is CASSLVSALSGRYYEQYF. The CDR3 region has the DNA TGTGCCAGCAGCTTAGTGTCGGCGCTTTCGGGGAGGTACTACGAGCAGTACTTC.

The chain combines TRBV2 with TRBJ2-7; 9 positions agree with TRBD1. This CDR3 is built from 13 residues. Trimming at V came to 10 bases and at J to 4 bases, leaving 8 bases not matched to a gene. Germline loops: CDR1 SNHLY, CDR2 FYNNEI. CDR3 sequence: CATRDRAGYEQYF. The CDR3 region has the DNA TGTGCCACCCGGGACAGGGCAGGGTACGAGCAGTACTTC.

The chain employs TRBV10-3 and TRBJ2-7; D tentatively fits TRBD1 or TRBD2 (6 bases each). Germline V gives CDR1 ENHRY, CDR2 SYGVKD. Trimming shortened V by 7 bases and J by 9 bases, and 28 bases separated the two germline ends. This CDR3 has 16 amino acids. DNA for the CDR3: TGTGCCATCACACCAGCGCGAGGGGGGAGACTACGAACGCAGTACTTC. Translation gives CAITPARGGRLRTQYF.

The gene calls are TRBV5-1 and TRBJ2-5; 7 positions match TRBD1. Germline assignment: CDR1 SGHRS and CDR2 YFSETQ. The CDR3 is 15 residues long. V was pared by 2 bases and J by 5 bases, with 9 bases of the junction left unmatched. This CDR3 reads CASSFFKDRSETQYF. The CDR3 bases are TGCGCCAGCAGCTTCTTTAAGGACAGGTCGGAGACCCAGTACTTC.

The rearrangement uses TRBV20-1 and TRBJ2-7; D is undetermined. The CDR3 is made up of 11 amino acids. The germline V gene encodes CDR1 DFQATT and CDR2 SNEGSKA (reference sequence). Trimming took 6 bases from V and 1 from J, leaving 7 bases between them. CDR3 nucleotide sequence: TGCAGTGCGACCCAGTCCTACGAGCAGTACTTC. Amino acids: CSATQSYEQYF.

This rearrangement joins TRBV4-1 to TRBJ2-7; D possibly corresponds to TRBD2 (5 bases). Germline CDR1 is MGHRA and CDR2 is YSYEKL. CDR3 length: 12 amino acids. Between the trimmed V and J ends, which lost 3 bases and 5 bases, there was a span of 8 bases. The CDR3 DNA follows: TGCGCCAGCAGCCAGGGAGAAGACGAGCAGTACTTC. This codes for CASSQGEDEQYF.

To note about this clone: No DNA is shown, since the ends of the CDR3 on it are uncertain; the CDR3 is the one TCRdb lists. The chain recombines TRBV21-1 with TRBJ2-1; the DNA was not compared with TRBD2, the D call given in the table. TRBV21-1 is deemed a pseudogene. From its first to its last residue, the CDR3 has 17 amino acids. This CDR3 is CASSKVASGSHYNEQFF.

This clone was observed a single time. The chain's CDR3 is CASSGPEKYEQYF. As DNA, the CDR3 is TGCGCCAGCAGCGGGCCAGAAAAATACGAGCAGTACTTC. The chain recombines TRBV5-1 with TRBJ2-7; D not certain. The V gene lost 4 bases and the J gene lost 4 bases, with 12 bases spanning the gap. CDR3 length: 13 amino acids. The V gene's germline CDR1 is SGHRS and CDR2 YFSETQ.

This rearrangement joins TRBV27 to TRBJ2-7; a possible D gene is TRBD2 (6 bases). CDR1 MNHEY and CDR2 SMNVEV come from the germline V gene (reference sequence). V was cut by 5 bases and J by 0 bases, with 17 bases left in between. CDR3 size: 16 residues. CDR3 nucleotides: TGTGCCAGCAGTAGGGGCAGCGGGTGGGGCTCCTACGAGCAGTACTTC. Protein product: CASSRGSGWGSYEQYF.